These 5 T cell receptor beta chains were all obtained from the same sample, sequenced in a study of shared clonotypes between healthy human individuals. Measured with immunoSEQ multiplex PCR; TCRdb has only the in-frame clones, and not every one. The repertoire holds approximately 100,000 clones, just over 65% seen once, with about 24% in the top ten. Material: memory CD8+ T cells sorted from blood. The subset: CD45RO+ cells pooled with CCR7-negative TemRA cells. The origin of the receptors is a woman in her 30s in good health.

This clone was counted only a few times. This chain joins TRBV19 and TRBJ2-3; maybe TRBD2 (6 bases). Germline loops: CDR1 LNHDA, CDR2 SQIVND (reference sequence). The length of the CDR3 is 17 residues. Trimming pared 7 bases from V and 2 bases from J, leaving 22 bases between. This CDR3 is CASNAGPMSGYTDTQYF. The CDR3 DNA sequence: TGTGCCAGTAATGCGGGTCCCATGAGCGGGTACACAGATACGCAGTATTTT.

This clone was counted only a few times. The chain carries TRBV9 and TRBJ1-5; D gene ambiguous. The CDR3 length is 13 residues. The ends were cut back, 3 bases at V and 0 bases at J, with 4 bases in the middle. The germline gives CDR1 SGDLS, CDR2 YYNGEE. The CDR3 DNA is TGTGCCAGCAGCGCCCATAGCAATCAGCCCCAGCATTTT. Protein sequence: CASSAHSNQPQHF.

V usage is TRBV2 and J usage is TRBJ2-7; no clear D gene. The CDR3 has 13 amino acids. The germline V gene has CDR1 SNHLY and CDR2 FYNNEI. V shed 6 bases and J shed 4 bases, with 13 bases lying between them. CDR3 loop: CASSDAPSYEQYF. The CDR3 DNA reads TGTGCCAGCAGCGACGCGCCTAGTTACGAGCAGTACTTC.

Many counts were recorded for this clone. The V gene is TRBV5-6, the J gene TRBJ2-7; 14 nucleotides match TRBD2. Germline values: CDR1 SGHDT, CDR2 YYEEEE. V trimming: 4 bases; J trimming: 0 bases; junction bases outside the gene matches: 12. The CDR3 extends over 19 amino acids. CDR3 in DNA: TGTGCCAGCAGCCTAGCGGAGACTAGCGGGAGGGTATTCTCCTACGAGCAGTACTTC. It codes for CASSLAETSGRVFSYEQYF.

In DNA, the CDR3 is TGTGCCAGCACCTGGGACAGGGGGAACACTGAAGCTTTCTTT. Translating it yields CASTWDRGNTEAFF. This sequence joins TRBV28 and TRBJ1-1, with 10 bases fitting TRBD1. V dropped 7 bases and J dropped 1; count of bases not matched to a gene: 3. The germline gives CDR1 MDHEN, CDR2 SYDVKM. The CDR3 loop spans 14 amino acids.